Each of the 22 T cell receptor beta chains below was sequenced from the same sample in a study of T cell responses to AZD1222 COVID-19 vaccine. Sequencing used immunoSEQ multiplex PCR; TCRdb keeps in-frame clones, though not all of them. The table lists roughly 200,000 clones, 90% to 95% of them singletons. The sequenced sample was peripheral blood, obtained 28 days after the second AZD1222 dose. These receptors were collected from an adult who received the AZD1222 COVID-19 vaccine.

The chain carries TRBV2 and TRBJ2-5, with D perhaps TRBD1 (5 bases). CDR1 and CDR2 (germline): SNHLY, FYNNEI. Trimming cost V 1 base and J 2 bases, with 8 bases left between them. This CDR3 spans 14 amino acids. DNA of the CDR3: TGTGCCAGCAGTGAAGGGGGCAGACAAGAGACCCAGTACTTC. Protein: CASSEGGRQETQYF. Based on the CDR3 plus reference TRBV2 and TRBJ2-5, the full variable domain is EPEVTQTPSHQVTQMGQEVILRCVPISNHLYFYWYRQILGQKVEFLVSFYNNEISEKSEIFDDQFSVERPDGSNFTLKIRSTKLEDSAMYFCASSEGGRQETQYFGPGTRLLVL.

The V and J genes are TRBV4-2 and TRBJ1-1; no firm D call. CDR1 is LGHNA and CDR2 is YNFKEQ in the germline V gene. The CDR3 has 12 residues. Deletions cut 1 base from V and 10 bases from J, with 10 bases between. CDR3 nucleotides: TGTGCCAGCAGCCAAGTCGGTTTCGGAGCTTTCTTT. It translates to CASSQVGFGAFF.

The V and J genes are TRBV19 and TRBJ2-7; 7 bases fit TRBD1. The V segment lost 3 bases and the J segment 2 bases; nucleotides outside the gene matches: 10. Per germline, CDR1 LNHDA and CDR2 SQIVND (reference sequence). There are 16 residues in the CDR3. CDR3: CASSIKGAGGTYEQYF. The CDR3 bases are TGTGCCAGTAGTATTAAGGGGGCAGGGGGTACCTACGAGCAGTACTTC.

The V call is TRBV5-6, the J call TRBJ2-7, with D tentatively TRBD2 (6 bases). Germline V lookup: CDR1 SGHDT, CDR2 YYEEEE. V was pared by 0 bases and J by 5 bases, with 9 bases between. The CDR3 is made up of 13 amino acids. The CDR3 here is CASSLDRRDEQYF. In DNA form, the CDR3 reads TGTGCCAGCAGCTTGGACAGGAGGGACGAGCAGTACTTC.

The chain uses TRBV15 and TRBJ1-3; TRBD1 matches 7 bases. V shed 2 bases and J 10 bases; nucleotides not matched to a gene: 11. The CDR3 loop spans 15 amino acids. From germline, CDR1 is LNHNV and CDR2 YYDKDF (reference sequence). CDR3 coding DNA: TGTGCCACCAGCAGAATCGGGCAGGGGGGTAGTACCATATATTTT. This codes for CATSRIGQGGSTIYF.

This chain joins TRBV27 and TRBJ2-3; 10 positions agree with TRBD1. The V gene's germline CDR1 is MNHEY and CDR2 SMNVEV (reference sequence). CDR3 size: 16 residues. V trimming: 2 bases; J trimming: 4 bases; junction bases outside the gene matches: 6. DNA for the CDR3: TGTGCCAGCAGTTTAGGGTGGACAGGGGGAGCAGATACGCAGTATTTT. This codes for CASSLGWTGGADTQYF.

This chain links TRBV27 with TRBJ1-5; D unclear. The V end was cut by 5 bases, the J end by 2 bases, with 13 bases between. The CDR3 consists of 15 residues. The germline gives CDR1 MNHEY, CDR2 SMNVEV (reference sequence). This chain's CDR3 is CASSPWSSGNQPQHF. DNA of the CDR3: TGTGCCAGCAGTCCCTGGAGTTCTGGCAATCAGCCCCAGCATTTT.

This chain joins TRBV5-1 and TRBJ2-5; 14 bases fit TRBD2. CDR1 is SGHRS and CDR2 is YFSETQ in the germline V gene. After removal of 0 bases from V and 5 bases from J, the junction contained 3 bases not matched to a gene. This CDR3 is built from 16 residues. The CDR3 region has the DNA TGCGCCAGCAGCTTGGAGGGACTAGCGGGAGTGGAGACCCAGTACTTC. Translating it yields CASSLEGLAGVETQYF.

This rearrangement joins TRBV6-5 to TRBJ1-1; weak D call: TRBD1 (5 bases). Germline V lookup: CDR1 MNHEY, CDR2 SVGAGI. This CDR3 region has 14 residues. Between the trimmed V and J ends, which lost 5 bases and 3 bases, there was a span of 13 bases. In DNA, the CDR3 is TGTGCCAGCAGTAGCATCAGGGCAGACACTGAAGCTTTCTTT. Translation gives CASSSIRADTEAFF.

The chain has TRBV6-4 and TRBJ2-1; 7 nucleotides match TRBD2. V shed 3 bases and J 8 bases; nucleotides not matched to a gene: 7. CDR3 length: 14 amino acids. Germline assignment: CDR1 MRHNA and CDR2 SNTAGT. CDR3 amino acids: CASSDSGRLDEQFF. The CDR3, as DNA: TGTGCCAGCAGTGATTCCGGGAGGCTGGATGAGCAGTTCTTC.

This chain links TRBV27 with TRBJ2-5, with a weak D call TRBD1 (5 bases). Trimming cost V 3 bases and J 0 bases, with 8 bases left between them. The CDR3 spans 14 residues. In germline, CDR1 is MNHEY, CDR2 SMNVEV (reference sequence). CDR3 residues: CASSLTAYQETQYF. The CDR3, as DNA: TGTGCCAGCAGTTTGACAGCTTACCAAGAGACCCAGTACTTC.

This chain joins TRBV23-1 and TRBJ2-1, with TRBD2 matching over 7 bases. TRBV23-1 is recorded as an ORF, its role being uncertain. V trimming: 8 bases; J trimming: 4 bases; junction bases outside the gene matches: 2. This CDR3 comprises 12 residues. CDR3 DNA: TGCGCCAGCGGGAGGGGTTACAATGAGCAGTTCTTC. The encoded protein is CASGRGYNEQFF.

CDR3 sequence reads: CASGRGAEQYF. CDR3 DNA: TGTGCCAGTGGCAGGGGCGCCGAGCAGTACTTC. The gene calls are TRBV6-5 and TRBJ2-7, with a possible D match to TRBD1 (6 bases). Trimming removed 9 bases at V and 6 bases at J, with 12 bases between. From germline, CDR1 is MNHEY and CDR2 SVGAGI. The CDR3 runs 11 residues.

This clone appeared once. This chain joins TRBV7-8 and TRBJ1-2; 8 bases line up with TRBD1. Germline V CDR1 and CDR2: SGHVS, FQNEAQ. The CDR3 runs to 15 residues. Losses at the gene ends were 4 bases for V and 3 bases for J; bases not matched to a gene: 7. The CDR3 loop is CASSSRGQGYYGYTF. The CDR3 DNA reads as TGTGCCAGCAGCTCCAGGGGGCAGGGCTACTATGGCTACACCTTC.

The gene calls are TRBV27 and TRBJ2-3; D is undetermined. The CDR3 contains 11 residues. Trimming removed 6 bases at V and 2 bases at J, with 3 bases between. Germline values: CDR1 MNHEY, CDR2 SMNVEV (reference sequence). The CDR3 DNA reads as TGTGCCAGCAGGGCCACAGATACGCAGTATTTT. Translated, it gives CASRATDTQYF.

This sequence joins TRBV10-3 and TRBJ2-7, with 9 bases lining up with TRBD1. This CDR3 comprises 12 residues. V shed 0 bases and J 13 bases; nucleotides not matched to a gene: 4. From germline, CDR1 is ENHRY and CDR2 SYGVKD. The CDR3 DNA follows: TGTGCCATCAGTGAGTCGCGGGGACAGGGTTACTTC. Translating it yields CAISESRGQGYF.

The genes are TRBV6-4 and TRBJ2-7; D assignment may be TRBD1 or TRBD2 (5 bases each). This CDR3 region has 13 residues. In germline, CDR1 is MRHNA, CDR2 SNTAGT. V was shortened by 4 bases and J by 3 bases, with 10 bases between the two germline ends. For the CDR3, the DNA is TGTGCCAGCAGTGCCTGGGACGGCTACGAGCAGTACTTC. This gives the protein CASSAWDGYEQYF.

On this clone: Other DNA sequences of this sample code for an identical CDR3. CDR3 bases: TGTGCCAGCAGCTCCAGGGAGACCCAGTACTTC. This gives the protein CASSSRETQYF. The chain recombines TRBV28 with TRBJ2-5, with D unclear. The CDR3 sequence is 11 residues long. Germline V gene sequence: CDR1 MDHEN, CDR2 SYDVKM. V lost 6 bases, J lost 5 bases, and 7 bases lay in between.

The rearrangement uses TRBV5-1 and TRBJ1-5, with a possible D match to TRBD1 (6 bases). Per the germline V gene, CDR1 is SGHRS and CDR2 is YFSETQ. The CDR3 length is 15 residues. Trimming cost V 2 bases and J 2 bases, with 11 bases left between them. The CDR3 region has the DNA TGCGCCAGCAGCTTTAGCCCAGGGGGCAATCAGCCCCAGCATTTT. Translated, it gives CASSFSPGGNQPQHF. The variable domain in full, with the rest retrieved from reference TRBV5-1 and TRBJ1-5, is KAGVTQTPRYLIKTRGQQVTLSCSPISGHRSVSWYQQTPGQGLQFLFEYFSETQRNKGNFPGRFSGRQFSNSRSEMNVSTLELGDSALYLCASSFSPGGNQPQHFGDGTRLSIL.

The chain uses TRBV7-8 and TRBJ2-7; TRBD2 might be the D (6 bases). Germline CDR1 and CDR2: SGHVS and FQNEAQ. This CDR3 has 14 residues. Trimming took 6 bases from V and 2 from J, leaving 14 bases between them. CDR3 DNA sequence: TGTGCCAGCAGACCGGGACTCTCCACCTACGAGCAGTACTTC. Its protein product is CASRPGLSTYEQYF.

V is TRBV18 and J is TRBJ2-7, with D possibly being TRBD2 (6 bases). The V and J ends lost 8 bases and 0 bases respectively, with 17 bases between them. The CDR3 loop spans 15 amino acids. Germline-derived CDR1 and CDR2 are KGHSH and LQKENI. The DNA of the CDR3 is TGTGCCAGCCGCGAATCGAGCGGGCCCTCCTACGAGCAGTACTTC. Protein sequence: CASRESSGPSYEQYF.

V and J are TRBV4-3 and TRBJ2-1; D is undetermined. CDR1 is LGHNA and CDR2 is YSLEER in the germline V gene. V was trimmed by 1 base and J by 0 bases, leaving 7 bases between them. The length of the CDR3 is 15 residues. The chain's CDR3 is CASSQAPGSYNEQFF. CDR3 bases: TGCGCCAGCAGCCAAGCACCGGGCTCCTACAATGAGCAGTTCTTC.